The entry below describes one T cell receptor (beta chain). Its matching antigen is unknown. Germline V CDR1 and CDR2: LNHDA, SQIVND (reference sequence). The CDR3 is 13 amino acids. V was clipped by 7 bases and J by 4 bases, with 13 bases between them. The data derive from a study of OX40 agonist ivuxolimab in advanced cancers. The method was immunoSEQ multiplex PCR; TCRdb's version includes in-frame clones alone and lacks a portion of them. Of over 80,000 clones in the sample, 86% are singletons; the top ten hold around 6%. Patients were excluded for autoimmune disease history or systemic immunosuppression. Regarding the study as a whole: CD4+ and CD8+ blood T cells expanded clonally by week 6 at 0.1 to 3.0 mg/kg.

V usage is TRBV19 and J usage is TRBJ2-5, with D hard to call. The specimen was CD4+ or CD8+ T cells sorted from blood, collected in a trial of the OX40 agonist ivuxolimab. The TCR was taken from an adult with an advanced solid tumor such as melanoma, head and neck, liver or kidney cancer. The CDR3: CASMRSGSETQYF. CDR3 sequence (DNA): TGTGCCAGTATGAGGAGTGGGTCAGAGACCCAGTACTTC. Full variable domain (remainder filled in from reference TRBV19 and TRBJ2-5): DGGITQSPKYLFRKEGQNVTLSCEQNLNHDAMYWYRQDPGQGLRLIYYSQIVNDFQKGDIAEGYSVSREKKESFPLTVTSAQKNPTAFYLCASMRSGSETQYFGPGTRLLVL.